Presented here are 13 T cell receptor beta chains from one specimen sequenced in a study of a mutant IDH1 vaccine in newly diagnosed glioma (dated by TCRdb to the early 2020s). The antigens these receptors bind are not known. Receptors were amplified or captured by the immunoSEQ multiplex PCR assay. Drawn from immuneACCESS, this table holds only the in-frame rearrangements with V and J called that TCRdb kept. Clones are partly lost; checked studies trace under half to an unresolved V gene and leave the rest unexplained. Within this sample are around 11,000 clones, with around 81% of them counted one time only. The top ten hold 15% to 20% of the sample. The time point label, as the study defines it: week 47, end of study. Every vaccine dose consisted of 300 ug of a 20-mer mutant IDH1 peptide in Montanide, administered subcutaneously together with topical imiquimod. The sample was PBMCs, taken from a glioma patient whose treatment included an IDH1 peptide vaccine. Receptors were obtained from a man aged 25 to 40 with glioma.

The chain has TRBV5-1 and TRBJ2-7, with 8 bases matching TRBD2. CDR3 size: 14 residues. V was clipped by 2 bases and J by 0 bases; unmatched bases: 1. The germline gives CDR1 SGHRS, CDR2 YFSETQ. DNA for the CDR3: TGCGCCAGCAGCTTTCTAGCGGGCTCCTACGAGCAGTACTTC. Translated: CASSFLAGSYEQYF.

As concerns this clone: This may be a read error, as it is one base from a much larger clone. This chain joins TRBV28 and TRBJ2-7; TRBD1 agrees at 7 bases. CDR3 length equals 15 residues. Germline CDR1 and CDR2: MDHEN and SYDVKM. The CDR3 DNA follows: TGTGCCAGCAGTTCCACCTCGGACAGGTCCTACGAGCAGTGCTTC. It codes for CASSSTSDRSYEQCF.

The V and J genes are TRBV18 and TRBJ2-7, with D possibly being TRBD2 (6 bases). The CDR3 loop spans 14 amino acids. Per the germline V gene, CDR1 is KGHSH and CDR2 is LQKENI. V was cut by 2 bases and J by 7 bases, with 15 bases left in between. Here the CDR3 DNA reads TGTGCCAGCTCACCAGGTACGGGAGACCTGGAGCAGTACTTC. Translation gives CASSPGTGDLEQYF.

This chain uses TRBV9 with TRBJ2-5; 7 bases fit TRBD2. The CDR3 has 15 amino acids. V shed 4 bases and J 0 bases; nucleotides not matched to a gene: 6. Per germline, CDR1 SGDLS and CDR2 YYNGEE. CDR3 nucleotide sequence: TGTGCCAGCAGCCCGCGGGGGACCTACCAAGAGACCCAGTACTTC. Its protein product is CASSPRGTYQETQYF.

V gene TRBV27 combines with J gene TRBJ2-7, with D uncertain. Germline CDR1 and CDR2: MNHEY and SMNVEV (reference sequence). The CDR3 consists of 14 residues. V was shortened by 0 bases and J by 2 bases, with 8 bases between the two germline ends. CDR3 in DNA: TGTGCCAGCAGTTTATCGGATGGAACCTACGAGCAGTACTTC. Its protein product is CASSLSDGTYEQYF.

The chain combines TRBV27 with TRBJ2-7, with D possibly being TRBD2 (6 bases). Germline V gives CDR1 MNHEY, CDR2 SMNVEV (reference sequence). The CDR3 spans 12 residues. The V end was cut by 6 bases, the J end by 4 bases, with 10 bases between. The CDR3 region has the DNA TGTGCCAGCAGCGCGGGGCCTTACGAGCAGTACTTC. This codes for CASSAGPYEQYF.

The V call is TRBV2, the J call TRBJ2-3; TRBD2 agrees at 8 bases. The CDR3 spans 16 residues. Germline CDR1 SNHLY, CDR2 FYNNEI. Losses at the gene ends were 5 bases for V and 0 bases for J; bases not matched to a gene: 7. The CDR3 sequence is CASSPFSGMSTDTQYF. CDR3 DNA sequence: TGTGCCAGCAGTCCATTTAGCGGGATGAGCACAGATACGCAGTATTTT.

The V and J genes are TRBV18 and TRBJ2-7; unclear D gene. The CDR3 spans 14 residues. V lost 5 bases and J 0 bases, leaving 11 bases between the germline ends. Germline assignment: CDR1 KGHSH and CDR2 LQKENI. The CDR3 bases are TGTGCCAGCTCAAGGGCCGTCAGCTCCTACGAGCAGTACTTC. Translation: CASSRAVSSYEQYF. Full variable domain (missing parts from reference TRBV18 and TRBJ2-7): NAGVMQNPRHLVRRRGQEARLRCSPMKGHSHVYWYRQLPEEGLKFMVYLQKENIIDESGMPKERFSAEFPKEGPSILRIQQVVRGDSAAYFCASSRAVSSYEQYFGPGTRLTVT.

The V and J genes are TRBV5-1 and TRBJ1-1; no firm D call. The CDR3 spans 12 residues. Deletions cut 9 bases from V and 2 bases from J, with 11 bases between. Looked up from germline, CDR1 is SGHRS and CDR2 is YFSETQ. CDR3 bases: TGCGCCACGAAAGACCCAAACACTGAAGCTTTCTTT. Translated: CATKDPNTEAFF. Together with reference TRBV5-1 and TRBJ1-1, the CDR3 gives the full variable domain: KAGVTQTPRYLIKTRGQQVTLSCSPISGHRSVSWYQQTPGQGLQFLFEYFSETQRNKGNFPGRFSGRQFSNSRSEMNVSTLELGDSALYLCATKDPNTEAFFGQGTRLTVV.

The V gene is TRBV27, the J gene TRBJ2-5; tentatively, D is TRBD2 (5 bases). The tail of the sequence fits TRBJ2-7 better, so the J call may be wrong. CDR3 size: 13 residues. CDR1 and CDR2 from the germline V gene are MNHEY and SMNVEV (reference sequence). The CDR3 coding sequence is TGTGCCAGCAGCCCGACTGTGGAGGACGAGCAGTACTTC. Residues: CASSPTVEDEQYF.

V usage is TRBV29-1 and J usage is TRBJ1-1; 8 bases are shared with TRBD1. V shed 8 bases, J shed 5 bases, and the junction held 4 bases outside the gene matches. CDR1 and CDR2 (germline): SQVTM, ANQGSEA. CDR3 length equals 11 residues. CDR3: CSSRQGTEAFF. CDR3 coding DNA: TGCAGCTCCCGACAGGGGACTGAAGCTTTCTTT. The entire variable domain, with the rest obtained from reference TRBV29-1 and TRBJ1-1, is as follows: SAVISQKPSRDICQRGTSLTIQCQVDSQVTMMFWYRQQPGQSLTLIATANQGSEATYESGFVIDKFPISRPNLTFSTLTVSNMSPEDSSIYLCSSRQGTEAFFGQGTRLTVV.

The gene calls are TRBV5-4 and TRBJ2-7, with D possibly TRBD2 on 6 matching bases. V lost 4 bases and J 3 bases, leaving 11 bases between the germline ends. The length of the CDR3 is 13 residues. CDR1 and CDR2 (germline): SGHNT, YYREEE (reference sequence). This chain's CDR3 is CASSHGGSYEQYF. In DNA form, the CDR3 reads TGTGCCAGCAGCCACGGGGGAAGCTACGAGCAGTACTTC.

The genes are TRBV5-1 and TRBJ1-5, with no clear D. This CDR3 region has 13 residues. Per the germline V gene, CDR1 is SGHRS and CDR2 is YFSETQ. Trimming took off 1 base at V and 5 bases at J, with 7 bases between the two ends. The CDR3 loop reads CASSLTADQPQHF. CDR3 DNA sequence: TGCGCCAGCAGCTTGACAGCAGATCAGCCCCAGCATTTT.